The clone carrying this TCR beta chain was seen more than once but under ten times. No antigen is known for it. At one end, the junction sequence differs from germline, possibly due to a read error. Clones were sequenced by immunoSEQ multiplex PCR, and TCRdb holds only the in-frame ones, with some missing. The table records about 45,000 clones, approximately 69% of them present only once. This record belongs to a study of cytotoxic CD8 clonotypes in ibrutinib-treated CLL. The length of the CDR3 is 14 residues. CDR1 and CDR2 from the germline V gene are SSHAT and FNYEAQ (reference sequence). General study results and limits: Clonality at baseline surpassed age-matched healthy donors and tracked circulating CD8+ T-cell counts. A difference in sampling times existed between sustained-remission and progressing patients.

This TCR came from a human donor with chronic lymphocytic leukemia. The material was PBMCs, obtained after 12 months of ibrutinib treatment. The gene calls are TRBV7-7 and TRBJ1-1; 8 nucleotides agree with TRBD1. CDR3 residues: CASSLDRESTEAFF. The DNA of the CDR3 is TGTGCTAGCAGCTTGGACAGGGAGTCCACTGAAGCTTTCTTT.